The rows below give T cell receptor beta chains drawn from one sample of a study of blood T cell repertoires in COVID-19. This table comes from immunoSEQ multiplex PCR, and its TCRdb copy is limited to in-frame clones, with some not included. Of fewer than 300,000 clones listed, about four fifths are singletons. Input material: PBMCs or T cells enriched from blood (not recorded which). The receptors stem from a man aged 35 to 55 who had been exposed to COVID-19. Each CDR3 is given with its conserved first and last residue. Fields, in order: D gene, clone size, J gene, V gene, CDR3 DNA, CDR3 protein. The D gene is left open where the match is weak. Size tells how often a clone was seen (once, few, many) or the class of an expanded clone, and some rows leave it out.

d_call: -; clone_size: -; j_call: TRBJ1-1; v_call: TRBV7-3; cdr3_nt: TGTGCCAGCAGCTCCGCAGAGAACACTGAAGCTTTCTTT; cdr3_aa: CASSSAENTEAFF
d_call: TRBD2; clone_size: -; j_call: TRBJ2-7; v_call: TRBV30; cdr3_nt: TGTGCCTGGAGTGGACTAGCGGGAGGGGTCGGAGAGCAGTACTTC; cdr3_aa: CAWSGLAGGVGEQYF
d_call: TRBD2; clone_size: -; j_call: TRBJ2-5; v_call: TRBV28; cdr3_nt: TGTGCCAGCAGTCTTGGAGCGGGAGTGTGGGGATCCTCGGGTGAGACCCAGTACTTC; cdr3_aa: CASSLGAGVWGSSGETQYF
d_call: -; clone_size: -; j_call: TRBJ2-3; v_call: TRBV5-1; cdr3_nt: TGCGCCAGCAGCTCCCCCCCGGGTCCGGCGGCAGATACGCAGTATTTT; cdr3_aa: CASSSPPGPAADTQYF
d_call: -; clone_size: -; j_call: TRBJ2-3; v_call: TRBV6-4; cdr3_nt: TGTGCCACCACAACAAGACAGAGCACAGATACGCAGTATTTT; cdr3_aa: CATTTRQSTDTQYF
d_call: TRBD2; clone_size: -; j_call: TRBJ2-1; v_call: TRBV19; cdr3_nt: TGTGCCAGTAGGGGGGGGTCTTCAGGTGAGCAGTTCTTC; cdr3_aa: CASRGGSSGEQFF
d_call: -; clone_size: -; j_call: TRBJ1-2; v_call: TRBV7-3; cdr3_nt: TGTGCCAGCAGCCCAGGTTGGGGGGAGGCCCGTGACTATGGCTACACCTTC; cdr3_aa: CASSPGWGEARDYGYTF
d_call: -; clone_size: -; j_call: TRBJ2-5; v_call: TRBV5-1; cdr3_nt: TGCGCCAGCAGCTTGGATGGGGGGATAGTAGAGACCCAGTACTTC; cdr3_aa: CASSLDGGIVETQYF
d_call: -; clone_size: -; j_call: TRBJ1-5; v_call: TRBV7-8; cdr3_nt: TGTGCCAGCAGCAAGGGAGGACGGGATAGCAATCAGCCCCAGCATTTT; cdr3_aa: CASSKGGRDSNQPQHF
d_call: -; clone_size: -; j_call: TRBJ2-7; v_call: TRBV12-3/TRBV12-4; cdr3_nt: TGTGCCAGCAGTGGGGGCGGCTACGAGCAGTACTTC; cdr3_aa: CASSGGGYEQYF
d_call: -; clone_size: -; j_call: TRBJ2-3; v_call: TRBV12-5; cdr3_nt: TGTGCTAGTGGTTCCAACTCAGATACGCAGTATTTT; cdr3_aa: CASGSNSDTQYF
d_call: TRBD2; clone_size: -; j_call: TRBJ2-7; v_call: TRBV4-2; cdr3_nt: TGTGCCAGCAGTCCAGGGGGTAGCGGGAGGGCCGGTTACGAGCAGTACTTC; cdr3_aa: CASSPGGSGRAGYEQYF
d_call: -; clone_size: -; j_call: TRBJ2-2; v_call: TRBV3-1/TRBV3-2; cdr3_nt: TGTGCCAGCAGCCCCACAGGGTCCGGGGAGCTGTTTTTT; cdr3_aa: CASSPTGSGELFF
d_call: -; clone_size: -; j_call: TRBJ2-5; v_call: TRBV11-1; cdr3_nt: TGTGCCAGCAGCTTAGCGCCTCGGGAGACCCAGTACTTC; cdr3_aa: CASSLAPRETQYF
d_call: -; clone_size: -; j_call: TRBJ2-7; v_call: TRBV7-2; cdr3_nt: TGTGCCAGCAGCCCCTTAGTATATCCCGCCTACGAGCAGTACTTC; cdr3_aa: CASSPLVYPAYEQYF
d_call: TRBD2; clone_size: -; j_call: TRBJ2-2; v_call: TRBV3-1/TRBV3-2; cdr3_nt: TGTGCCAGCAGCCAGATAAGCGGGAGGGCCGGTTCTGGGGAGCTGTTTTTT; cdr3_aa: CASSQISGRAGSGELFF
d_call: TRBD1; clone_size: -; j_call: TRBJ1-2; v_call: TRBV11-3; cdr3_nt: TGTGCCAGCAGCCAAGGGACAGTTTATGGCTACACCTTC; cdr3_aa: CASSQGTVYGYTF
d_call: -; clone_size: -; j_call: TRBJ1-1; v_call: TRBV5-4; cdr3_nt: TGTGCCAGCAGCTTGTTCTCCGCGGGTGAAGCTTTCTTT; cdr3_aa: CASSLFSAGEAFF
d_call: TRBD1; clone_size: once; j_call: TRBJ2-4; v_call: TRBV3-1/TRBV3-2; cdr3_nt: TGTGCCAGCAGCGAACAGGGGATTCAGTACTTC; cdr3_aa: CASSEQGIQYF
d_call: TRBD1; clone_size: -; j_call: TRBJ2-7; v_call: TRBV6-2/TRBV6-3; cdr3_nt: TGTGCCAGCAGTGGGACAGTCTACGAGCAGTACTTC; cdr3_aa: CASSGTVYEQYF
d_call: -; clone_size: -; j_call: TRBJ1-2; v_call: TRBV12-3/TRBV12-4; cdr3_nt: TGTGCCAGCAGTTTGAGCCGTGCTCCCTACACCTTC; cdr3_aa: CASSLSRAPYTF
d_call: -; clone_size: -; j_call: TRBJ1-2; v_call: TRBV19; cdr3_nt: TGTGCCAGTAAGAAACTGGGAGCGAGCTATGGCTACACCTTC; cdr3_aa: CASKKLGASYGYTF
d_call: TRBD2; clone_size: -; j_call: TRBJ2-3; v_call: TRBV10-2; cdr3_nt: TGCGCCAGCACAGCCGGGACTAGCGGTATCCGAACGCTCACAGATACGCAGTATTTT; cdr3_aa: CASTAGTSGIRTLTDTQYF
d_call: -; clone_size: -; j_call: TRBJ1-5; v_call: TRBV6-5; cdr3_nt: TGTGCCAGTACACAGGGACATAGCAATCAGCCCCAGCATTTT; cdr3_aa: CASTQGHSNQPQHF
d_call: -; clone_size: -; j_call: TRBJ1-3; v_call: TRBV9; cdr3_nt: TGTGCCAGCAGCGTAGCGTTGGGAGGCGGGAGGAACACCATATATTTT; cdr3_aa: CASSVALGGGRNTIYF
d_call: -; clone_size: -; j_call: TRBJ2-3; v_call: TRBV24-1; cdr3_nt: TGTGCCACCAGTGACTACAGACGTACAGATACGCAGTATTTT; cdr3_aa: CATSDYRRTDTQYF
d_call: -; clone_size: few; j_call: TRBJ2-6; v_call: TRBV27; cdr3_nt: TGTGCCAGCAGTCCGCAGGGATTCCTCTCTGGGGCCAACGTCCTGACTTTC; cdr3_aa: CASSPQGFLSGANVLTF
d_call: -; clone_size: -; j_call: TRBJ2-1; v_call: TRBV5-1; cdr3_nt: TGCGCCAGCAGCTTGGGGAGGAGTTCTACCTACAATGAGCAGTTCTTC; cdr3_aa: CASSLGRSSTYNEQFF
d_call: TRBD1; clone_size: -; j_call: TRBJ1-5; v_call: TRBV6-5; cdr3_nt: TGTGCCAGCAGTCAAAACCCGACAGGGGGCCAGCCCCAGCATTTT; cdr3_aa: CASSQNPTGGQPQHF
d_call: -; clone_size: -; j_call: TRBJ1-1; v_call: TRBV20-1; cdr3_nt: TGCAGTGCTAGCTCTACCAAAGCTTTCTTT; cdr3_aa: CSASSTKAFF
d_call: -; clone_size: -; j_call: TRBJ2-3; v_call: TRBV3-1/TRBV3-2; cdr3_nt: TGTGCCAGCAGCCAAGATGCAGGAGATACGCAGTATTTT; cdr3_aa: CASSQDAGDTQYF
d_call: TRBD2; clone_size: -; j_call: TRBJ2-1; v_call: TRBV19; cdr3_nt: TGTGCCAGCATAGCGGGAGGTACCAATGAGCAGTTCTTC; cdr3_aa: CASIAGGTNEQFF
d_call: -; clone_size: -; j_call: TRBJ2-7; v_call: TRBV18; cdr3_nt: TGTGCCAGCTCGTCCGAGGGGGGGTACTACGAGCAGTACTTC; cdr3_aa: CASSSEGGYYEQYF